This T cell receptor beta chain was profiled in a study of blood T cell repertoires in COVID-19. Study background: The study drew acute and convalescent COVID-19 samples from the United States, Italy and Spain. Sample material is recorded as cDNA or gDNA derived from T cells, B-cell-depleted T cells, or PBMCs.

Trimming cost V 7 bases and J 6 bases; bases outside gene matches: 5. Germline V lookup: CDR1 MDHEN, CDR2 SYDVKM. CDR3 length: 13 amino acids. The authors' processing: Researchers report that nucleated cell counts were estimated from reference gene primer amplification. Profiled with immunoSEQ multiplex PCR; TCRdb holds only in-frame clones, not every one. That table is the source of V, J and clone size, and D and trimming were worked out from the DNA. The table lists 250,000 to 350,000 clones, 89% of them singletons. The chain couples TRBV28 to TRBJ1-1; the match to TRBD1 covers 10 bases. The sequenced sample consisted of peripheral blood. The TCR sequence derives from a woman between 35 and 50 years old who had recovered from COVID-19. In nucleotides, the CDR3 is TGTGCCAGCAAAGTGACAGGGGGCGCTGAAGCTTTCTTT. Translation: CASKVTGGAEAFF.